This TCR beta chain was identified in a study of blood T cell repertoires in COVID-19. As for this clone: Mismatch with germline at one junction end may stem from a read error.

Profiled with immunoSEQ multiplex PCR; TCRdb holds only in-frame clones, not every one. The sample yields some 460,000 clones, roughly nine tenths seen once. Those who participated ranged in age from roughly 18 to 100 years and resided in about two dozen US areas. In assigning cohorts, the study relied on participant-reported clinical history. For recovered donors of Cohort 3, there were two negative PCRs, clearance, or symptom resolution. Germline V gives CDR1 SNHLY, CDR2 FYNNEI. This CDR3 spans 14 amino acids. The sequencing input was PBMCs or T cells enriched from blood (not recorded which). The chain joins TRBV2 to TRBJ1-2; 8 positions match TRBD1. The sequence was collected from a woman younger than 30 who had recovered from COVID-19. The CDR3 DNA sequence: TGTGCCAGCAGTGCCGACAGGGGAAACTTTGGCTACACCTTC. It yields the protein CASSADRGNFGYTF.